This is a list of T cell receptor beta chains from one sample in a study of cytomegalovirus exposure and HLA in healthy donors. The data were produced by immunoSEQ multiplex PCR, yet TCRdb's version contains in-frame clones alone and is incomplete. The table has 150,000 to 200,000 clones, 75% seen once. The specimen was PBMCs. The receptors stem from a woman between 40 and 50 years old in good health and CMV-seropositive. Each CDR3 is given with its conserved first and last residue.

CDR3	V	J
CATHERGDSNEKLFF	TRBV7-9	TRBJ1-4
CASKHRGRGTEAFF	TRBV5-6	TRBJ1-1
CASSHHTSGGLTGELFF	TRBV4-2	TRBJ2-2
CASLWDRAKGETQYF	TRBV6-6	TRBJ2-5
CASSQQGSAFF	TRBV6-6	TRBJ1-1
CATSRSPPRVPFTPVSNQPQHF	TRBV15	TRBJ1-5
CASRISGTGGRGIQYF	TRBV28	TRBJ2-4
CASSSLGAGGSDTQYF	TRBV5-1	TRBJ2-3
CASTRTAYSNQPQHF	TRBV27	TRBJ1-5
CASSIEGGGTEAFF	TRBV2	TRBJ1-1
CATEGSPGYTQYF	TRBV28	TRBJ2-3
CASLDYQNDNEQFF	TRBV7-8	TRBJ2-1
CASSLLRGWSYGYTF	TRBV7-9	TRBJ1-2
CASSYGPQTEQFF	TRBV6-5	TRBJ2-1
CASSLGLTSSDASTDTQYF	TRBV5-1	TRBJ2-3
CSVEGQGYGYTF	TRBV29-1	TRBJ1-2
CASTAFRSTYEQYF	TRBV11-2	TRBJ2-7
CASSARQGALRYGYTF	TRBV27	TRBJ1-2
CASTMSHRSHYTF	TRBV5-4	TRBJ1-2